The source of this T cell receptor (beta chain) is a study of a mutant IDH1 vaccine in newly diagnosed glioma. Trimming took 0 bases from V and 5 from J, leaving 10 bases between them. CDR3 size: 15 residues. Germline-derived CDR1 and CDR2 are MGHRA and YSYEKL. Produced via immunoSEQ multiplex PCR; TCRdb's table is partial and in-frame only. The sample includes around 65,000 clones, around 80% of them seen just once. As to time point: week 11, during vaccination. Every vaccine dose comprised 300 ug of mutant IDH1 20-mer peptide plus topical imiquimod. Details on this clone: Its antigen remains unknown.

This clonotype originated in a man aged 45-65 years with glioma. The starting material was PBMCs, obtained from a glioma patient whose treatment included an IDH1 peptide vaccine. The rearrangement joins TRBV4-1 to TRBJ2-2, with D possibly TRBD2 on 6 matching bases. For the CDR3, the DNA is TGCGCCAGCAGCCAAGAAGGAGGGATGACCGGGGAGCTGTTTTTT. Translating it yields CASSQEGGMTGELFF.